The 5 T cell receptor beta chains listed next were all sequenced from one sample in a study of T-cell reconstitution after alpha-beta-depleted transplantation in children. The TCRbeta library was prepared with unique molecular identifiers. MiXCR, run by TCRdb on the PCR reads, gives a single entry per CDR3 protein. The sample holds approximately 190,000 distinct CDR3 sequences; roughly 6.3% are singletons and the top ten take about 4.4%. Here the sequenced sample was PBMCs, taken before TCRalphabeta/CD19-depleted stem cell transplant. These receptors came from a girl under three years old with combined immunodeficiency, due to receive a stem cell transplant.

There are many counts of this clonotype. The chain combines TRBV6-5 with TRBJ2-3; 11 bases fit TRBD1. After removal of 6 bases from V and 4 bases from J, the junction contained 15 bases not matched to a gene. This CDR3 is 18 amino acids long. CDR1 is MNHEY and CDR2 is SVGAGI in the germline V gene. The CDR3 DNA reads as TGTGCCAGCAGGCCGGGACAGGGGGTTTCGTTGGGCGCAGATACGCAGTATTTT. This translates into CASRPGQGVSLGADTQYF.

The rearrangement joins TRBV29-1 to TRBJ2-7; TRBD2 aligns across 10 bases. Per germline, CDR1 SQVTM and CDR2 ANQGSEA. The CDR3 totals 15 residues. V trimming: 6 bases; J trimming: 4 bases; junction bases outside the gene matches: 12. The CDR3 loop is CSVTASGSAGYEQYF. The DNA of the CDR3 is TGCAGCGTAACCGCTAGCGGGAGCGCAGGGTACGAGCAGTACTTC.

This clonotype appeared many times. The chain is built from TRBV20-1 and TRBJ2-1; 14 bases line up with TRBD2. V shed 6 bases and J 3 bases; nucleotides not matched to a gene: 7. CDR3 length equals 16 residues. The germline V gene encodes CDR1 DFQATT and CDR2 SNEGSKA (reference sequence). The CDR3 here is CSASTSGRALYNEQFF. DNA of the CDR3: TGCAGTGCCTCGACTAGCGGGAGGGCCCTCTACAATGAGCAGTTCTTC.

This clonotype came up many times. J is TRBJ1-2 and V is TRBV20-1; 10 bases align to TRBD1. V lost 6 bases, J lost 6 bases, and 7 bases stayed unmatched. The CDR3 sequence is 13 residues long. CDR1 is DFQATT, CDR2 SNEGSKA, per germline (reference sequence). The CDR3 DNA is TGCAGTGCGGAAAGACAGGGGGCTAATGGCTACACCTTC. Amino acids: CSAERQGANGYTF.

This clonotype was recorded at least ten times. This sequence joins TRBV9 and TRBJ2-3; D might be TRBD1 or TRBD2, each matching 6 bases. V was shortened by 0 bases and J by 0 bases, with 11 bases between the two germline ends. The CDR3 sequence is 16 residues long. CDR1 and CDR2 from the germline V gene are SGDLS and YYNGEE. This CDR3 is CASSVEGGRSTDTQYF. Written as DNA, the CDR3 is TGTGCCAGCAGCGTAGAGGGGGGCCGAAGCACAGATACGCAGTATTTT.